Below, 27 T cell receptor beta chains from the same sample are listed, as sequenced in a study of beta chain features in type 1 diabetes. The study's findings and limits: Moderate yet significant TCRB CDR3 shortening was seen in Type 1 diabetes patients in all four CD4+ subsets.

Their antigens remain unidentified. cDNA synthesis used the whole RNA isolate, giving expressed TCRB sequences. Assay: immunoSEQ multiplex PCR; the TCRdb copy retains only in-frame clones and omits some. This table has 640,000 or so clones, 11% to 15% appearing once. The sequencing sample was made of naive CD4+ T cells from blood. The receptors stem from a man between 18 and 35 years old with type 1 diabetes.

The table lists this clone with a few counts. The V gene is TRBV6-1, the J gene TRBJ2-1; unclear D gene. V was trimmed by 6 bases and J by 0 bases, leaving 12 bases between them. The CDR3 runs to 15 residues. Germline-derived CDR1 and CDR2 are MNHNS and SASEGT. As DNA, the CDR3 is TGTGCCAGCAGCCTCCGAGCTAGCTCCTACAATGAGCAGTTCTTC. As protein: CASSLRASSYNEQFF.

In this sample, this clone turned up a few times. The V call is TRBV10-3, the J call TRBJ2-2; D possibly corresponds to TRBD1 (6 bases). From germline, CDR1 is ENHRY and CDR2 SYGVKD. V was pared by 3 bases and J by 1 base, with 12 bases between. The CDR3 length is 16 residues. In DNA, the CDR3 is TGTGCCATCAGTGAAGGTGGGGACATGAACACCGGGGAGCTGTTTTTT. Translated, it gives CAISEGGDMNTGELFF.

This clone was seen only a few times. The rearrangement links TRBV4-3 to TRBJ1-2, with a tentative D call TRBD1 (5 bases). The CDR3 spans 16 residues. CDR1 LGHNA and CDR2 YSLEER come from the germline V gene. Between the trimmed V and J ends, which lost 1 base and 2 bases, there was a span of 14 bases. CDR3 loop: CASSQGFQRGNYGYTF. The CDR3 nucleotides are TGCGCCAGCAGCCAAGGATTCCAAAGGGGAAACTATGGCTACACCTTC.

The CDR3 loop is CASSSPQGDYGYTF. For the CDR3, the DNA is TGTGCCAGCAGTTCCCCACAGGGCGACTATGGCTACACCTTC. V gene TRBV25-1 combines with J gene TRBJ1-2; D is perhaps TRBD1 (6 bases). V was pared by 5 bases and J by 3 bases, with 13 bases between. The CDR3 is 14 amino acids. The V gene's germline CDR1 is MGHDK and CDR2 SYGVNS.

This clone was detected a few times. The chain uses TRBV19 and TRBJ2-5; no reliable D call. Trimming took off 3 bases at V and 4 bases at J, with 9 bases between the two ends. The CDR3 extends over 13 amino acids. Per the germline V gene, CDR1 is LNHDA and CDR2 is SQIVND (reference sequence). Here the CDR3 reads CASSMVLRETQYF. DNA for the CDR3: TGTGCCAGTAGTATGGTCCTGAGAGAGACCCAGTACTTC.

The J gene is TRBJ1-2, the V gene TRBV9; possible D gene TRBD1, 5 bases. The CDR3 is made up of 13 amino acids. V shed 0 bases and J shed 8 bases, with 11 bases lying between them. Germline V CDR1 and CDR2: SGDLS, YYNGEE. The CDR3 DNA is TGTGCCAGCAGCGTAGATGGGGGATTGGGCTACACCTTC. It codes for CASSVDGGLGYTF.

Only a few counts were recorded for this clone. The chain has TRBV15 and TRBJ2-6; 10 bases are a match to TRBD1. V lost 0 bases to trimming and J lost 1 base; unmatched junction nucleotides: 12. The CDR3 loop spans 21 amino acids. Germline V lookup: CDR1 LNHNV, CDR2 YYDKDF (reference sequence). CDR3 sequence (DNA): TGTGCCACCAGCAGAGATGAAAGTCAGAGACAGGGGGCTTCTGGGGCCAACGTCCTGACTTTC. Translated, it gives CATSRDESQRQGASGANVLTF. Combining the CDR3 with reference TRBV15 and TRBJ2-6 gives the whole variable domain DAMVIQNPRYQVTQFGKPVTLSCSQTLNHNVMYWYQQKSSQAPKLLFHYYDKDFNNEADTPDNFQSRRPNTSFCFLDIRSPGLGDTAMYLCATSRDESQRQGASGANVLTFGAGSRLTVL.

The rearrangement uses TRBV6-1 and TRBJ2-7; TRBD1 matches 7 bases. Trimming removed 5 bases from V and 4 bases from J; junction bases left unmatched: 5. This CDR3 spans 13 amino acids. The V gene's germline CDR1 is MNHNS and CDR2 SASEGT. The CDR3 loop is CASSRDSRYEQYF. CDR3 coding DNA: TGTGCCAGCAGTCGGGACAGCCGTTACGAGCAGTACTTC.

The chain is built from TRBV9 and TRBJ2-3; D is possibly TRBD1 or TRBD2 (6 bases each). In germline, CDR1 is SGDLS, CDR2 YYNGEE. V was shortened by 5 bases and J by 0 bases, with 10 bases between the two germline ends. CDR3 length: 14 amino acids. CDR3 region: CASREGGSTDTQYF. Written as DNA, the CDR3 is TGTGCCAGCAGAGAGGGGGGTAGCACAGATACGCAGTATTTT.

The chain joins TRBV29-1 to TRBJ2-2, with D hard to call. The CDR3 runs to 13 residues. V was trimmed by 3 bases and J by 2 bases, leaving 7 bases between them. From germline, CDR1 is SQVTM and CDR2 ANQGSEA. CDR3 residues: CSVDRQNTGELFF. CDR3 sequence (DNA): TGCAGCGTTGACAGGCAAAACACCGGGGAGCTGTTTTTT.

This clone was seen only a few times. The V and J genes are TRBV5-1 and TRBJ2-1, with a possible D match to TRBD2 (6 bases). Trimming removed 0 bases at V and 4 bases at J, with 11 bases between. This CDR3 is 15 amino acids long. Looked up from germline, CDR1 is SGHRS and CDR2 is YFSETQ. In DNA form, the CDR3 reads TGCGCCAGCAGCTTGGGTCTAGCGTTTTACAATGAGCAGTTCTTC. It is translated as CASSLGLAFYNEQFF.

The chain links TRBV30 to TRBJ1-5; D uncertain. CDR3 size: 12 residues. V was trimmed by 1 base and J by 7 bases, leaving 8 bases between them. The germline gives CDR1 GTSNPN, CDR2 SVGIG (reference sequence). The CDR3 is CAWSGGTQPQHF. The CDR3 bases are TGTGCCTGGAGTGGGGGTACACAGCCCCAGCATTTT.

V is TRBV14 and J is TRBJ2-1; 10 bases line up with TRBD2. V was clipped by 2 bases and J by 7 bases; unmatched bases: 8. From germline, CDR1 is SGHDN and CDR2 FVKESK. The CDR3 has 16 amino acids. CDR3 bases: TGTGCCAGCAGCCAACATATAGCGGGGGGTTGGAATGAGCAGTTCTTC. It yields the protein CASSQHIAGGWNEQFF. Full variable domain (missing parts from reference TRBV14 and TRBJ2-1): EAGVTQFPSHSVIEKGQTVTLRCDPISGHDNLYWYRRVMGKEIKFLLHFVKESKQDESGMPNNRFLAERTGGTYSTLKVQPAELEDSGVYFCASSQHIAGGWNEQFFGPGTRLTVL.

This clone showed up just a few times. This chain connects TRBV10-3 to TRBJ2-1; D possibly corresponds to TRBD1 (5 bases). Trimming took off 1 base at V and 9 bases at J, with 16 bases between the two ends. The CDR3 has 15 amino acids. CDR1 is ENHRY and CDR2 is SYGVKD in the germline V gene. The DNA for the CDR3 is TGTGCCATCAGTGAGTATCAACCAGGGCCATTTGAGCAGTTCTTC. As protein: CAISEYQPGPFEQFF.

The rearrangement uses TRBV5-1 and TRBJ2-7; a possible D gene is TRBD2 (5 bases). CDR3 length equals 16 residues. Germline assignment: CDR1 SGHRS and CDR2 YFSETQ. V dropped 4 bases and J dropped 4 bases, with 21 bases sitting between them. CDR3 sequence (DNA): TGCGCCAGCAGCCCTGTCGTCGGAGCCCGGGATTACGAGCAGTACTTC. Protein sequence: CASSPVVGARDYEQYF. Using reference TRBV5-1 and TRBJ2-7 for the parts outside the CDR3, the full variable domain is KAGVTQTPRYLIKTRGQQVTLSCSPISGHRSVSWYQQTPGQGLQFLFEYFSETQRNKGNFPGRFSGRQFSNSRSEMNVSTLELGDSALYLCASSPVVGARDYEQYFGPGTRLTVT.

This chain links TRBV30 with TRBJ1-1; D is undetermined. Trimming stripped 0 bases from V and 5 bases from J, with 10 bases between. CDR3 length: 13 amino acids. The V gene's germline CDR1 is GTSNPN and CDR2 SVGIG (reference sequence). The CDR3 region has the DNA TGTGCCTGGAGTGTGGGGAGGGCTACTGAAGCTTTCTTT. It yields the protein CAWSVGRATEAFF. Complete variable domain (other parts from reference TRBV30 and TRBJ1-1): SQTIHQWPATLVQPVGSPLSLECTVEGTSNPNLYWYRQAAGRGLQLLFYSVGIGQISSEVPQNLSASRPQDRQFILSSKKLLLSDSGFYLCAWSVGRATEAFFGQGTRLTVV.

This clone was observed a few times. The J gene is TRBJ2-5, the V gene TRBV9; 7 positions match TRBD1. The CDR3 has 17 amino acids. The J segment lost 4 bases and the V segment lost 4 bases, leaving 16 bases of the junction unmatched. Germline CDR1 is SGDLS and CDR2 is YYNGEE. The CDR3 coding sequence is TGTGCCAGCAGCCAGGGGGTTTCAGGGTCTAATTCAGAGACCCAGTACTTC. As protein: CASSQGVSGSNSETQYF.

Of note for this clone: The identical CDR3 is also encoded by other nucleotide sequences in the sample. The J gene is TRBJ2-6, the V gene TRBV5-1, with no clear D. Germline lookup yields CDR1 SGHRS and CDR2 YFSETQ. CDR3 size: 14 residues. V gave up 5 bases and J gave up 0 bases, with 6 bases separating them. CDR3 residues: CASSLLSGANVLTF. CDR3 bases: TGCGCCAGCAGTTTGCTCTCTGGGGCCAACGTCCTGACTTTC.

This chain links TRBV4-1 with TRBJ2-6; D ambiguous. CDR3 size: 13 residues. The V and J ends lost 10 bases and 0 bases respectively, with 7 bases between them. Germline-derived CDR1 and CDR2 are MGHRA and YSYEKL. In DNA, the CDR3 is TGCGCCACCCGAGGCTCTGGGGCCAACGTCCTGACTTTC. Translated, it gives CATRGSGANVLTF.

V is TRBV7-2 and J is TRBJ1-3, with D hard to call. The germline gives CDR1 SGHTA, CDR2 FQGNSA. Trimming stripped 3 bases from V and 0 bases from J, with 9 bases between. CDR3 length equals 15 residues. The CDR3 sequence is CASSLTASSGNTIYF. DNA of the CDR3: TGTGCCAGCAGCTTGACCGCAAGCTCTGGAAACACCATATATTTT.

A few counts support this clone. In DNA, the CDR3 is TGTGCCTGGAGTCTCAAGGGTGGATTGGAGACCCAGTACTTC. Its translation is CAWSLKGGLETQYF. This chain links TRBV30 with TRBJ2-5; D is unclear. V was pared by 2 bases and J by 5 bases, with 15 bases between. The CDR3 is 14 residues long. The germline V gene has CDR1 GTSNPN and CDR2 SVGIG (reference sequence).

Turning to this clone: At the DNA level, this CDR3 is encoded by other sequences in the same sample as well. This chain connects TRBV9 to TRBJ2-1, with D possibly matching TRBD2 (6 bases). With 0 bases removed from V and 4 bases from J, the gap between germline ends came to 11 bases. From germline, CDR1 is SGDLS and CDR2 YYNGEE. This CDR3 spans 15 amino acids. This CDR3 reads CASSVGGSGYNEQFF. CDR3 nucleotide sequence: TGTGCCAGCAGCGTAGGCGGTAGCGGTTACAATGAGCAGTTCTTC.

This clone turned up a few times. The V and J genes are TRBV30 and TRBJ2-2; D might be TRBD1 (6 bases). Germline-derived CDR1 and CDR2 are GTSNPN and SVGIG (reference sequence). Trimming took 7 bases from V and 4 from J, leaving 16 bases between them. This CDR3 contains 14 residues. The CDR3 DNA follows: TGTGCCTTTACGGGGACACGCATCACCGGGGAGCTGTTTTTT. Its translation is CAFTGTRITGELFF.

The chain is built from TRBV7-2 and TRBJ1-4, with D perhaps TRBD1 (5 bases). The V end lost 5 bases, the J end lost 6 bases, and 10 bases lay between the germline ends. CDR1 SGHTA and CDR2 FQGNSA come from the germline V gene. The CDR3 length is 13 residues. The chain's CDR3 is CASSTQVYEKLFF. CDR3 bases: TGTGCCAGCAGCACACAGGTTTATGAAAAACTGTTTTTT.

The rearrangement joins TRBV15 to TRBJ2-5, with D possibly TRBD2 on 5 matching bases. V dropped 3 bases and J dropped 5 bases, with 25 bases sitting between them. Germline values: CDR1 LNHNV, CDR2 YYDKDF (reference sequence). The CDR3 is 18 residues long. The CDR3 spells CATSRPGKPSKKRETQYF. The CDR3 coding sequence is TGTGCCACCAGCAGGCCCGGGAAACCCTCGAAAAAAAGGGAGACCCAGTACTTC.

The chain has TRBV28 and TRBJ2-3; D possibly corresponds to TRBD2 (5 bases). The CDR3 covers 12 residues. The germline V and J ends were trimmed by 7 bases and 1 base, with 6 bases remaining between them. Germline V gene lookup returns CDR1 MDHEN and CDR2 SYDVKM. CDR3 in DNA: TGTGCCAGCAATAGCGGCACAGATACGCAGTATTTT. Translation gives CASNSGTDTQYF.

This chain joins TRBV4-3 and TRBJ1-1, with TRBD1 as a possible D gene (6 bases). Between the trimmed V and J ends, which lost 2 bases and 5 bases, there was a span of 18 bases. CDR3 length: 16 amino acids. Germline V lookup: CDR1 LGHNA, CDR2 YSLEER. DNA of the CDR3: TGCGCCAGCAGCCAAAGGACACAGGGATTGAGAACTGAAGCTTTCTTT. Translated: CASSQRTQGLRTEAFF.